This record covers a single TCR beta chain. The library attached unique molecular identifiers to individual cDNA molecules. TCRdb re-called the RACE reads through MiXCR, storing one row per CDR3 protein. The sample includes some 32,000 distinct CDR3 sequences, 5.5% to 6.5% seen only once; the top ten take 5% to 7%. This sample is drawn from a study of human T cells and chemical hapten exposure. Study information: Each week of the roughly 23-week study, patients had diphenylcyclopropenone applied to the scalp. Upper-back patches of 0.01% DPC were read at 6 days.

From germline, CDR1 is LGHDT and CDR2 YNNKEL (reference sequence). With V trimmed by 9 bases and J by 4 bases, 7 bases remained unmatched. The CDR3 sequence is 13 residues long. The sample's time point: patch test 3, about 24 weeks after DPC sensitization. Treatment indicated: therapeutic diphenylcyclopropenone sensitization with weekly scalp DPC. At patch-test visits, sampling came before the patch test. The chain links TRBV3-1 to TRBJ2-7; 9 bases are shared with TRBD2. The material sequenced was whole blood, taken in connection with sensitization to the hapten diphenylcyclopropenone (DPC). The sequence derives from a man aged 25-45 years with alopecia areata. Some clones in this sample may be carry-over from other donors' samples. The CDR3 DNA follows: TGTGCCAGTGCGGTAGCGGGAGTTTACGAGCAGTACTTC. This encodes CASAVAGVYEQYF.